These 19 T cell receptor beta chains were sequenced from one sample in a study of T cell repertoires in cytomegalovirus infection. These receptors' antigens are unknown. Each CDR3 protein is one row after TCRdb ran MiXCR on the reads. The table shows about a million distinct CDR3 sequences, with approximately 30% occurring only once. This material consisted of cultured CD8+ T cells from PBMCs, taken from culture after CMV antigen stimulation. The receptor source for this set is a human donor in good health (CMV status not recorded). Some clones in this sample may be carry-over from other donors' samples.

This rearrangement joins TRBV27 to TRBJ2-7; 9 nucleotides line up with TRBD1. CDR1 and CDR2 (germline): MNHEY, SMNVEV (reference sequence). The V and J ends lost 0 bases and 10 bases, in that order; junction bases with no gene match: 7. The length of the CDR3 is 14 residues. CDR3 coding DNA: TGTGCCAGCAGTTTATCGGGGGGACAGGGTGATCAGTACTTC. It codes for CASSLSGGQGDQYF.

Ten or more counts support this clonotype. This rearrangement joins TRBV28 to TRBJ2-1, with a tentative D call TRBD1 (5 bases). The CDR3 length is 13 residues. V dropped 6 bases and J dropped 8 bases, with 14 bases sitting between them. The germline V gene encodes CDR1 MDHEN and CDR2 SYDVKM. DNA of the CDR3: TGTGCCAGCAGCGTCCACCAGGGCGATGAGCAGTTCTTC. Protein sequence: CASSVHQGDEQFF.

The chain uses TRBV25-1 and TRBJ1-2, with D possibly TRBD1 on 6 matching bases. The CDR3 runs 14 residues. CDR1 and CDR2 (germline): MGHDK, SYGVNS. Trimming removed 3 bases from V and 7 bases from J, with 15 bases in between. CDR3 amino acids: CASSEGALGAGYTF. The CDR3, as DNA: TGTGCCAGCAGTGAGGGGGCACTTGGGGCTGGCTACACCTTC.

The chain couples TRBV9 to TRBJ2-3, with 10 bases lining up with TRBD2. The CDR3 totals 16 residues. Germline assignment: CDR1 SGDLS and CDR2 YYNGEE. Unmatched junction bases numbered 9, after V lost 4 bases and J lost 4 bases. CDR3 nucleotides: TGTGCCAGCAGCTACGGAGCGGGGGGGCCCCCAGATACGCAGTATTTT. As protein: CASSYGAGGPPDTQYF.

This clonotype was found a few times. The V and J genes are TRBV20-1 and TRBJ1-5; 7 positions match TRBD1. From germline, CDR1 is DFQATT and CDR2 SNEGSKA (reference sequence). The CDR3 is made up of 15 amino acids. V was clipped by 5 bases and J by 2 bases; unmatched bases: 9. CDR3 region: CSAPRQGRGNQPQHF. The CDR3 DNA reads as TGCAGTGCTCCACGACAGGGCCGTGGCAATCAGCCCCAGCATTTT.

This chain uses TRBV29-1 with TRBJ2-3; 9 bases align to TRBD2. Per the germline V gene, CDR1 is SQVTM and CDR2 is ANQGSEA. This CDR3 has 15 amino acids. The V segment lost 0 bases and the J segment 4 bases; nucleotides outside the gene matches: 5. In DNA form, the CDR3 reads TGCAGCGTTGAAGAAGGAGGCGGGGGGGCAGATACGCAGTATTTT. Its translation: CSVEEGGGGADTQYF.

The rearrangement links TRBV27 to TRBJ1-2, with 11 bases matching TRBD1. CDR3 length: 15 amino acids. Germline CDR1 is MNHEY and CDR2 is SMNVEV (reference sequence). J lost 3 bases, V lost 3 bases, and 3 bases had no gene match. The CDR3 DNA reads as TGTGCCAGCAGTTTTCGGGGACAGGGGGACTATGGCTACACCTTC. Its protein is CASSFRGQGDYGYTF.

The gene calls are TRBV19 and TRBJ1-5, with D hard to call. Between the trimmed V and J ends, which lost 10 bases and 1 base, there was a span of 17 bases. This CDR3 region has 15 residues. Germline CDR1 LNHDA, CDR2 SQIVND (reference sequence). The CDR3: CATTRTGVSNQPQHF. The CDR3 bases are TGTGCCACAACAAGGACCGGGGTGAGCAATCAGCCCCAGCATTTT.

This chain joins TRBV20-1 and TRBJ1-2; D gene ambiguous. In germline, CDR1 is DFQATT, CDR2 SNEGSKA (reference sequence). V shed 2 bases and J shed 2 bases, with 18 bases lying between them. CDR3 length: 16 residues. CDR3 DNA: TGCAGTGCTAGATCCTCGTCTGGGTTCCTGAACTATGGCTACACCTTC. This gives the protein CSARSSSGFLNYGYTF.

The chain is built from TRBV12-3 or TRBV12-4 and TRBJ2-5, with D hard to call. This CDR3 is built from 15 residues. V was pared by 3 bases and J by 3 bases, with 14 bases between. The CDR3 reads CASSFPPGVEETQYF. The DNA of the CDR3 is TGTGCCAGCAGTTTCCCACCTGGGGTTGAAGAGACCCAGTACTTC.

The chain is built from TRBV12-3 or TRBV12-4 and TRBJ1-2; weak D call: TRBD1 (5 bases). V lost 5 bases and J lost 6, with 22 bases in between. The CDR3 is 16 amino acids. The CDR3 loop reads CASSLTITSVGHGYTF. The CDR3 DNA follows: TGTGCCAGCAGTCTCACTATAACGTCCGTGGGGCATGGCTACACCTTC.

The chain carries TRBV18 and TRBJ2-1; maybe TRBD2 (6 bases). The CDR3 contains 16 residues. Trimming cost V 2 bases and J 3 bases, with 14 bases left between them. Germline V lookup: CDR1 KGHSH, CDR2 LQKENI. The CDR3, as DNA: TGTGCCAGCTCACCAAGCCTGGGGGGACTCTACAATGAGCAGTTCTTC. Translated, it gives CASSPSLGGLYNEQFF.

This clonotype has a handful of counts. The V gene is TRBV12-5, the J gene TRBJ2-2; 7 bases agree with TRBD1. Trimming took 3 bases from V and 3 from J; bases not matched to a gene: 7. This CDR3 is 16 amino acids long. Germline loops: CDR1 LGHNT, CDR2 FRNRAP. DNA of the CDR3: TGTGCTAGTGGTTTTTCAGGGGGAGAGGACACCGGGGAGCTGTTTTTT. Residues: CASGFSGGEDTGELFF.

This clonotype showed up many times. The chain has TRBV7-6 and TRBJ2-2; D ambiguous. Germline values: CDR1 SGHVS, CDR2 FNYEAQ. The germline V and J ends were trimmed by 5 bases and 4 bases, with 8 bases remaining between them. This CDR3 contains 13 residues. CDR3 loop: CASSPDLTGELFF. DNA for the CDR3: TGTGCCAGCAGCCCAGACCTCACCGGGGAGCTGTTTTTT.

V is TRBV6-6 and J is TRBJ1-1; TRBD1 matches at 7 bases. Germline CDR1 MNHNY, CDR2 SVGAGI (reference sequence). V shed 6 bases, J shed 0 bases, and the junction held 13 bases outside the gene matches. The CDR3 extends over 17 amino acids. The CDR3 protein is CASRDRTGNLMNTEAFF. The CDR3 nucleotides are TGTGCCAGCAGGGACCGGACAGGCAACCTGATGAACACTGAAGCTTTCTTT.

There are a few counts of this clonotype. The chain couples TRBV6-5 to TRBJ1-6; no firm D call. Germline V gene lookup returns CDR1 MNHEY and CDR2 SVGAGI. V was pared by 8 bases and J by 0 bases, with 14 bases between. This CDR3 has 16 residues. CDR3 amino acids: CASLLILSSYNSPLHF. CDR3 nucleotides: TGTGCCAGCCTCCTCATACTGAGCTCCTATAATTCACCCCTCCACTTT.

The table lists this clonotype with many counts. This chain joins TRBV7-9 and TRBJ2-1, with D maybe TRBD2 (7 bases). With 4 bases removed from V and 5 bases from J, the gap between germline ends came to 18 bases. Germline loops: CDR1 SEHNR, CDR2 FQNEAQ (reference sequence). The CDR3 sequence is 16 residues long. CDR3 region: CASSSSAGGPDNEQFF. In DNA form, the CDR3 reads TGTGCCAGCAGCTCATCCGCCGGGGGGCCGGACAATGAGCAGTTCTTC.

Regarding this clonotype: Since no conserved phenylalanine or tryptophan closes the CDR3, a read error is the likely cause. The rearrangement links TRBV28 to TRBJ2-7; 15 positions match TRBD2. CDR3 length: 16 residues. V was clipped by 3 bases and J by 7 bases; unmatched bases: 7. Germline CDR1 MDHEN, CDR2 SYDVKM. CDR3 in DNA: TGTGCCAGCAGTTTCCAGGGACTAGCGGGGGGTGGTGAGCAGTACTCC. Translating gives CASSFQGLAGGGEQYS.

This clonotype was counted between two and nine times. V is TRBV19 and J is TRBJ1-1, with unresolved D. Germline V gene sequence: CDR1 LNHDA, CDR2 SQIVND (reference sequence). The V end lost 6 bases, the J end lost 4 bases, and 18 bases lay between the germline ends. CDR3 length: 15 amino acids. CDR3 DNA sequence: TGTGCCAGTAGACACCGGGAGGTGGAGAGCACTGAAGCTTTCTTT. Its translation: CASRHREVESTEAFF. Together with reference TRBV19 and TRBJ1-1, the CDR3 gives the full variable domain: DGGITQSPKYLFRKEGQNVTLSCEQNLNHDAMYWYRQDPGQGLRLIYYSQIVNDFQKGDIAEGYSVSREKKESFPLTVTSAQKNPTAFYLCASRHREVESTEAFFGQGTRLTVV.